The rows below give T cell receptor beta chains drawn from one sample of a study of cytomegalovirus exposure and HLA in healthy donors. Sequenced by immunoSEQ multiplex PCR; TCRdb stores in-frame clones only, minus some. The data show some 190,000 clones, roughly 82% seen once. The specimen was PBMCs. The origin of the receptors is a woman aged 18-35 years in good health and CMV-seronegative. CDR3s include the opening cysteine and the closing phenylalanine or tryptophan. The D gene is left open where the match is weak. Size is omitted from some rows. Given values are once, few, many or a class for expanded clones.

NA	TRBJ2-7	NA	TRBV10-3	CAISVRTDSSGGYEQYF	TGTGCCATCAGTGTGCGGACAGACTCCTCGGGGGGCTACGAGCAGTACTTC
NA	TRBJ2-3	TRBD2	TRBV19	CASSIELAGARDTQYF	TGTGCCAGTAGTATAGAGTTAGCGGGAGCGAGAGATACGCAGTATTTT
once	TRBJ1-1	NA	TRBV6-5	CASSYRRWSPNTEAFF	TGTGCCAGCAGTTACCGACGGTGGAGCCCGAACACTGAAGCTTTCTTT
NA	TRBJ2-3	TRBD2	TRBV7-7	CASSLGLAGGLEDTQYF	TGTGCCAGCAGCTTAGGGCTAGCGGGGGGGCTTGAAGATACGCAGTATTTT
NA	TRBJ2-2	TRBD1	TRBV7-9	CASRTPSGTGNTGELFF	TGTGCCAGCAGAACCCCTTCCGGGACAGGTAACACCGGGGAGCTGTTTTTT
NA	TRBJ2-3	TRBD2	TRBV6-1	CASTLAGRKDTQYF	TGTGCCAGCACACTAGCGGGGAGGAAAGATACGCAGTATTTT
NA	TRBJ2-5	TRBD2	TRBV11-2	CASSLGGLAGRETQYF	TGTGCCAGCAGCTTAGGAGGACTAGCGGGGAGAGAGACCCAGTACTTC
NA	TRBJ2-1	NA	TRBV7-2	CASSLVGGQFF	TGTGCCAGCAGCTTAGTTGGAGGGCAGTTCTTC
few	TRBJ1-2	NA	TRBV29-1	CSVDPWSGYTF	TGCAGCGTTGATCCTTGGAGTGGCTACACCTTC
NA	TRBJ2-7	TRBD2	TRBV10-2	CASSESVAGAYEQYF	TGCGCCAGCAGTGAATCGGTAGCGGGAGCCTACGAGCAGTACTTC
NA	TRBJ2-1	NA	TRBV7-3	CASRPPGDNEQFF	TGTGCCAGCAGACCACCGGGGGACAATGAGCAGTTCTTC
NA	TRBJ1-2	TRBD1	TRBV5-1	CASSSLRGQVRPYPYGYTF	TGCGCCAGCAGCTCCCTAAGGGGACAGGTCCGACCCTACCCCTATGGCTACACCTTC
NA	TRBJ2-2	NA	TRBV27	CASSLGASTGELFF	TGTGCCAGCAGTTTGGGCGCCAGCACCGGGGAGCTGTTTTTT
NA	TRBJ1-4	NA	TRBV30	CAWSEQGNGNEKLFF	TGTGCCTGGAGTGAACAGGGAAACGGGAATGAAAAACTGTTTTTT
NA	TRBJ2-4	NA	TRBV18	CASSPLAPKNIQYF	TGTGCCAGCTCACCACTGGCCCCCAAAAACATTCAGTACTTC
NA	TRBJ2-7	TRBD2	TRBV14	CASSQGGGLGKQYF	TGTGCCAGCAGCCAAGGGGGGGGACTAGGCAAGCAGTACTTC
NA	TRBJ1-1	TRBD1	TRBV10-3	CAISEGGRTGRNTEAFF	TGTGCCATCAGTGAAGGGGGACGGACAGGGCGGAACACTGAAGCTTTCTTT
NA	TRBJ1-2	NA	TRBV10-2	CASRRQETYGYTF	TGCGCCAGCAGGAGACAGGAGACCTATGGCTACACCTTC
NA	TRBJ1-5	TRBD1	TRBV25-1	CASSEYSPGTDSNQPQHF	TGTGCCAGCAGTGAATATTCCCCTGGGACAGATAGCAATCAGCCCCAGCATTTT
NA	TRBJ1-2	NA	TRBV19	CASSIDLLEGANYGYTF	TGTGCCAGTAGTATAGATCTGTTAGAGGGCGCCAACTATGGCTACACCTTC
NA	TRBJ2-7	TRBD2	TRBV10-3	CAIRLAGGSYEQYF	TGTGCCATCAGATTAGCGGGAGGAAGCTACGAGCAGTACTTC
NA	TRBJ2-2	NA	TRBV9	CASSAVGRGGTGELFF	TGTGCCAGCAGCGCCGTAGGCAGGGGCGGGACCGGGGAGCTGTTTTTT
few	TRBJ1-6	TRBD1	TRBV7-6	CASSLERDRGNSPLHF	TGTGCCAGCAGCTTGGAAAGGGACAGGGGAAATTCACCCCTCCACTTT
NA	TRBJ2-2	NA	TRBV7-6	CASSLALAETNTGELFF	TGTGCCAGCAGCTTAGCGCTGGCGGAGACGAACACCGGGGAGCTGTTTTTT
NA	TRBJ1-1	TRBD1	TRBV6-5	CASSGLQGVVTEAFF	TGTGCCAGCAGTGGACTACAGGGGGTGGTCACTGAAGCTTTCTTT
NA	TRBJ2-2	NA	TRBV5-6	CASSLTSISNSGELFF	TGTGCCAGCAGCTTGACGAGTATAAGCAACTCCGGGGAGCTGTTTTTT
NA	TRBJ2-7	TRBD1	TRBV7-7	CASSQTGSGEQYF	TGTGCCAGCAGCCAGACAGGGTCGGGAGAGCAGTACTTC
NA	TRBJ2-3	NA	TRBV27	CASRRTTATQYF	TGTGCCAGCAGACGTACTACTGCTACGCAGTATTTT
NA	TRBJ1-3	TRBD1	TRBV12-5	CASGPGTVTSDLSGNTIYF	TGTGCTAGTGGTCCAGGGACAGTTACTTCTGACCTCTCTGGAAACACCATATATTTT
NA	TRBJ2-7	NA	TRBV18	CASSPYSYEQYF	TGTGCCAGCTCACCCTATTCATACGAGCAGTACTTC